Presented here are 8 T cell receptor beta chains from one specimen sequenced in a study of CD8+ T cells in alopecia areata. cDNA reverse transcribed from extracted RNA served as the sequencing template. Some clones are missing from TCRdb's copy, which holds only in-frame ones; the method was immunoSEQ multiplex PCR. Of 110,000 to 150,000 clones detected, about four fifths appear once; the ten largest clones hold 20% to 25%. Described treatment: oral pan-JAK inhibitor, 5-10 mg twice daily. Sequenced material: CD8+ T cells sorted from blood, taken at week 4, from a patient treated with tofacitinib. Receptors originate from a human donor with alopecia areata.

The V and J genes are TRBV9 and TRBJ2-3; D uncertain. V was clipped by 0 bases and J by 1 base, with 9 bases between them. The CDR3 sequence is 15 residues long. The V gene's germline CDR1 is SGDLS and CDR2 YYNGEE. CDR3 bases: TGTGCCAGCAGCGTAGAAGGCAGTCGCACAGATACGCAGTATTTT. Its translation: CASSVEGSRTDTQYF.

The CDR3 nucleotides are TGTGCCAGTACGGACAGGGCCACAGATACGCAGTATTTT. Its protein product is CASTDRATDTQYF. The chain recombines TRBV19 with TRBJ2-3; 8 bases match TRBD1. The CDR3 has 13 amino acids. CDR1 is LNHDA and CDR2 is SQIVND in the germline V gene (reference sequence). Germline trimming cut 7 bases from V and 2 bases from J; bases unmatched to any gene: 2.

V usage is TRBV4-3 and J usage is TRBJ1-6; TRBD1 matches at 7 bases. Germline values: CDR1 LGHNA, CDR2 YSLEER. Unmatched junction bases numbered 6, after V lost 1 base and J lost 9 bases. The CDR3 is 15 residues long. The CDR3 bases are TGCGCCAGCAGCCAAGTATACAGGGGTAGTTCACCCCTCCACTTT. It encodes CASSQVYRGSSPLHF.

V gene TRBV4-3 combines with J gene TRBJ1-6, with D perhaps matching TRBD1 (6 bases). This CDR3 contains 17 residues. V dropped 1 base and J dropped 10 bases, with 20 bases sitting between them. Per the germline V gene, CDR1 is LGHNA and CDR2 is YSLEER. CDR3 in DNA: TGCGCCAGCAGCCAAGGGAAAGGGGACATCCCTTGGTCACCCCTCCACTTT. It codes for CASSQGKGDIPWSPLHF.

The genes are TRBV27 and TRBJ2-5, with 7 bases lining up with TRBD1. The closer fit of TRBJ2-7 to the DNA end suggests the J call may be wrong. The CDR3 covers 14 residues. Per germline, CDR1 MNHEY and CDR2 SMNVEV (reference sequence). The CDR3 region is CASSLRDSAYEQYF. CDR3 bases: TGTGCCAGCAGTTTAAGGGACAGCGCCTACGAGCAGTACTTC.

The chain uses TRBV7-9 and TRBJ2-1; D possibly corresponds to TRBD2 (6 bases). This CDR3 region has 18 residues. CDR1 SEHNR and CDR2 FQNEAQ come from the germline V gene (reference sequence). Trimming took 3 bases from V and 1 from J, leaving 19 bases between them. The CDR3 loop is CASSLRQADYRSYNEQFF. DNA for the CDR3: TGTGCCAGCAGCTTGCGGCAGGCGGACTACCGTTCCTACAATGAGCAGTTCTTC.

This chain joins TRBV6-6 and TRBJ2-7; tentatively, D is TRBD2 (6 bases). V lost 6 bases, J lost 3 bases, and 18 bases lay in between. The germline gives CDR1 MNHNY, CDR2 SVGAGI (reference sequence). The CDR3 covers 15 residues. CDR3 in DNA: TGTGCCAGCAGGCCCCCTGGAGGGGATGGCTACGAGCAGTACTTC. Protein product: CASRPPGGDGYEQYF.

Worth noting for this clone: The sample has other DNA sequences that encode this CDR3 too. The chain combines TRBV4-1 with TRBJ2-3; D is ambiguous. The CDR3 has 15 amino acids. V was clipped by 0 bases and J by 1 base, with 8 bases between them. Germline V gene sequence: CDR1 MGHRA, CDR2 YSYEKL. The CDR3 DNA reads as TGCGCCAGCAGCCAAGAGGGCGCTCGCACAGATACGCAGTATTTT. As protein: CASSQEGARTDTQYF.